The 21 T cell receptor beta chains below were found in one sample sequenced in a study of vaccination and CD4 T cells after COVID-19. Oncomine TCR Beta short-read sequencing was applied to DNA from cultured CD4+ T cells. TCRdb used MiXCR to reprocess the PCR reads, holding one entry per CDR3 protein. The data show some 8,400 distinct CDR3 sequences, approximately 48% seen once. Antigens of these TCRs are unknown. Described treatment: roughly ten-day PBMC culture with coronavirus spike peptide pools or control peptides (ViraFEST assay). Sequenced material: CD4+ T cells from blood, cultured in vitro. These receptors were taken from a human donor who had recovered from COVID-19.

This clonotype was counted only a few times. The CDR3 coding sequence is TGCAGTGCTGGGACTAGTATCTACGAGCAGTACTTC. This translates into CSAGTSIYEQYF. This chain connects TRBV20-1 to TRBJ2-7, with TRBD2 identical over 8 bases. V lost 5 bases to trimming and J lost 3 bases; unmatched junction nucleotides: 3. The germline V gene has CDR1 DFQATT and CDR2 SNEGSKA (reference sequence). The CDR3 loop spans 12 amino acids.

The chain carries TRBV9 and TRBJ2-3, with D possibly matching TRBD2 (7 bases). Trimming took 0 bases from V and 1 from J, leaving 12 bases between them. The CDR3 covers 16 residues. Germline V gives CDR1 SGDLS, CDR2 YYNGEE. The CDR3 region is CASSVEPGGRTDTQYF. The CDR3 DNA follows: TGTGCCAGCAGCGTAGAGCCGGGGGGCCGCACAGATACGCAGTATTTT.

This clonotype was recorded a few times. The genes are TRBV21-1 and TRBJ2-7; no DNA check was done on the table's D call, TRBD1. TRBV21-1 is a pseudogene. This CDR3 is built from 15 residues. The CDR3 bases are TGTGCCAGCAGCAAAACCTGGACAGGGGGCTACGAGCAGTACTTC. Its translation is CASSKTWTGGYEQYF.

The V gene is TRBV20-1, the J gene TRBJ1-1, with a tentative D call TRBD1 (5 bases). This CDR3 contains 14 residues. Trimming pared 5 bases from V and 1 base from J, leaving 14 bases between. Per the germline V gene, CDR1 is DFQATT and CDR2 is SNEGSKA (reference sequence). The CDR3 loop is CSAGGGRANTEAFF. The DNA for the CDR3 is TGCAGTGCTGGGGGTGGCAGGGCGAACACTGAAGCTTTCTTT.

The chain employs TRBV2 and TRBJ2-3; TRBD1 agrees at 10 bases. From germline, CDR1 is SNHLY and CDR2 FYNNEI. The CDR3 sequence is 15 residues long. V dropped 7 bases and J dropped 5; count of bases not matched to a gene: 9. The CDR3 sequence: CASNRRQGALDTQYF. CDR3 DNA: TGTGCCAGCAACCGAAGACAGGGGGCTTTAGATACGCAGTATTTT.

As DNA, the CDR3 is TGTGCCAGTAGTATAGGACAGTGGAACACTGAAGCTTTCTTT. It specifies CASSIGQWNTEAFF. V gene TRBV19 combines with J gene TRBJ1-1; D is perhaps TRBD1 (5 bases). Germline loops: CDR1 LNHDA, CDR2 SQIVND (reference sequence). The CDR3 loop spans 14 amino acids. V lost 1 base to trimming and J lost 1 base, with 7 bases between them.

Only a few counts were recorded for this clonotype. CDR3 residues: CSASSGTLGGYTF. Here the CDR3 DNA reads TGCAGTGCTAGCTCCGGGACCCTTGGAGGCTACACCTTC. The chain recombines TRBV20-1 with TRBJ1-2; D is possibly TRBD1 (5 bases). The CDR3 loop spans 13 amino acids. From germline, CDR1 is DFQATT and CDR2 SNEGSKA (reference sequence). V dropped 3 bases and J dropped 8 bases, with 16 bases sitting between them.

The V and J genes are TRBV18 and TRBJ2-3; D remains unclear. Trimming took 1 base from V and 2 from J, leaving 10 bases between them. This CDR3 comprises 15 residues. Germline lookup yields CDR1 KGHSH and CDR2 LQKENI. The CDR3 DNA reads TGTGCCAGCTCACCACGGCAGACTCCCACAGATACGCAGTATTTT. Protein product: CASSPRQTPTDTQYF.

The chain recombines TRBV20-1 with TRBJ2-1; 8 bases are a match to TRBD2. Trimming took 5 bases from V and 6 from J; bases not matched to a gene: 12. The CDR3 length is 15 residues. CDR1 and CDR2 (germline): DFQATT, SNEGSKA (reference sequence). The CDR3 DNA sequence: TGCAGTGCTCCGGGGGGGACTACTGCCTTCAATGAGCAGTTCTTC. Residues: CSAPGGTTAFNEQFF.

Of note for this clonotype: The junction does not match germline at one end; this may be a read error. The rearrangement links TRBV10-3 to TRBJ1-5, with D possibly being TRBD1 (6 bases). The CDR3 contains 15 residues. Per the germline V gene, CDR1 is ENHRY and CDR2 is SYGVKD. CDR3 residues: CAISERTELNQPQHF. The CDR3 nucleotides are TGCGCCATCAGTGAAAGGACAGAGTTGAATCAGCCCCAGCATTTT.

This clonotype is categorized as medium-sized. The chain is built from TRBV24-1 and TRBJ2-2; a possible D gene is TRBD2 (7 bases). Trimming took 3 bases from V and 7 from J, leaving 17 bases between them. Germline V gene lookup returns CDR1 KGHDR and CDR2 SFDVKD. The CDR3 contains 16 residues. In DNA form, the CDR3 reads TGTGCCACCAGTGATGTGAGGGCGGGGGCGTTCGGGGAGCTGTTTTTT. It codes for CATSDVRAGAFGELFF.

The chain combines TRBV20-1 with TRBJ2-5; weak D call: TRBD1 (6 bases). Germline CDR1 and CDR2: DFQATT and SNEGSKA (reference sequence). CDR3 length: 12 amino acids. V shed 6 bases and J shed 1 base, with 9 bases lying between them. The CDR3 DNA sequence: TGCAGTGCCAGGACAGTCCAAGAGACCCAGTACTTC. Amino acid sequence: CSARTVQETQYF.

The rearrangement joins TRBV24-1 to TRBJ2-5; 8 bases match TRBD2. Germline CDR1 is KGHDR and CDR2 is SFDVKD. The V gene end was trimmed by 7 bases and the J gene end by 5 bases; junction bases not matched to a gene: 8. There are 14 residues in the CDR3. CDR3 loop: CATRSAGGMETQYF. For the CDR3, the DNA is TGTGCCACCAGGTCCGCGGGGGGCATGGAGACCCAGTACTTC.

The sample holds a few counts of this clonotype. The chain combines TRBV29-1 with TRBJ1-1; TRBD1 agrees at 10 bases. Germline trimming cut 6 bases from V and 1 base from J; bases unmatched to any gene: 8. The germline V gene has CDR1 SQVTM and CDR2 ANQGSEA. CDR3 length: 15 amino acids. The CDR3 DNA reads TGCAGCGTGCCGGGGGACAGGGGTTGGAACACTGAAGCTTTCTTT. It yields the protein CSVPGDRGWNTEAFF.

This chain uses TRBV6-1 with TRBJ2-2; D possibly corresponds to TRBD1 (6 bases). Between the trimmed V and J ends, which lost 8 bases and 0 bases, there was a span of 13 bases. In germline, CDR1 is MNHNS, CDR2 SASEGT. The CDR3 has 15 residues. The CDR3 DNA reads TGTGCCAGCCTCACCGGGACAACGAACACCGGGGAGCTGTTTTTT. It is translated as CASLTGTTNTGELFF.

This clonotype is judged medium-sized (0.01 to 0.1%). The chain couples TRBV19 to TRBJ1-2, with TRBD1 as a possible D gene (5 bases). The CDR3 runs to 14 residues. The V end was cut by 1 base, the J end by 3 bases, with 9 bases between. Per germline, CDR1 LNHDA and CDR2 SQIVND (reference sequence). CDR3 DNA: TGTGCCAGTAGTATAGTTTCGGGGGACTATGGCTACACCTTC. It codes for CASSIVSGDYGYTF.

This clonotype appeared once. The chain links TRBV2 to TRBJ1-5; D remains unclear. The CDR3 extends over 15 amino acids. Trimming left V 3 bases short and J 0 bases short, with 9 bases between. Looked up from germline, CDR1 is SNHLY and CDR2 is FYNNEI. The CDR3 sequence is CASSESTVSNQPQHF. The CDR3 coding sequence is TGTGCCAGCAGTGAGTCAACGGTTAGCAATCAGCCCCAGCATTTT.

This clonotype was counted only a few times. This chain links TRBV15 with TRBJ1-5; 8 nucleotides match TRBD1. From germline, CDR1 is LNHNV and CDR2 YYDKDF (reference sequence). This CDR3 has 15 amino acids. V was clipped by 5 bases and J by 5 bases; unmatched bases: 8. CDR3 sequence (DNA): TGTGCCACCAGCCGAACCGCGGACAGGGATCAGCCCCAGCATTTT. It is translated as CATSRTADRDQPQHF.

V usage is TRBV30 and J usage is TRBJ1-6, with D unclear. Trimming took 0 bases from V and 11 from J, leaving 14 bases between them. The V gene's germline CDR1 is GTSNPN and CDR2 SVGIG (reference sequence). The CDR3 runs to 14 residues. CDR3 sequence: CAWSVGSHRAPLHF. DNA of the CDR3: TGTGCCTGGAGTGTGGGCAGCCACCGGGCACCCCTCCACTTT.

This clonotype has only a few counts. V gene TRBV7-9 combines with J gene TRBJ2-3; TRBD2 aligns across 7 bases. Unmatched junction bases numbered 11, after V lost 6 bases and J lost 2 bases. Germline lookup yields CDR1 SEHNR and CDR2 FQNEAQ (reference sequence). The CDR3 runs 16 residues. CDR3 sequence reads: CASSSEGLRSTDTQYF. DNA for the CDR3: TGTGCCAGCAGTTCGGAGGGACTAAGATCCACAGATACGCAGTATTTT.

This chain connects TRBV7-6 to TRBJ1-1; D gene ambiguous. The CDR3 contains 13 residues. The V end lost 1 base, the J end lost 2 bases, and 5 bases lay between the germline ends. In germline, CDR1 is SGHVS, CDR2 FNYEAQ. The CDR3 is CASSLGANTEAFF. In DNA, the CDR3 is TGTGCCAGCAGCTTAGGGGCTAACACTGAAGCTTTCTTT.